These 20 T cell receptor beta chains came from one sample sequenced in a study of blood T cell repertoires in COVID-19. Libraries were prepared by immunoSEQ multiplex PCR; TCRdb keeps only in-frame clonotypes and omits some of them. The data show fewer than 150,000 clones, about 84% seen once. The sequenced material came from PBMCs or T cells enriched from blood (not recorded which). These receptors were collected from a woman aged 18 to 35 who had been exposed to COVID-19.

This clone was counted only a few times. The genes are TRBV29-1 and TRBJ1-4; D gene ambiguous. Germline V CDR1 and CDR2: SQVTM, ANQGSEA. Trimming cost V 0 bases and J 0 bases, with 8 bases left between them. CDR3 length: 15 residues. CDR3: CSVEDNQATNEKLFF. The CDR3 DNA reads TGCAGCGTTGAAGATAACCAGGCAACTAATGAAAAACTGTTTTTT.

The chain joins TRBV30 to TRBJ2-2; 7 bases agree with TRBD2. With 8 bases clipped from V and 13 bases from J, the junction kept 13 bases outside the gene matches. CDR1 is GTSNPN, CDR2 SVGIG, per germline (reference sequence). The CDR3 contains 12 residues. The CDR3 DNA reads TGTGCCCGCGACCGCCGGGGGGAGGTGCTGTTTTTT. It translates to CARDRRGEVLFF. Supplemented by reference TRBV30 and TRBJ2-2, the full variable domain reads SQTIHQWPATLVQPVGSPLSLECTVEGTSNPNLYWYRQAAGRGLQLLFYSVGIGQISSEVPQNLSASRPQDRQFILSSKKLLLSDSGFYLCARDRRGEVLFFGEGSRLTVL.

The CDR3 here is CASSEGLALYNEQFF. The CDR3 DNA follows: TGTGCCAGCAGTGAGGGACTAGCGCTATACAATGAGCAGTTCTTC. V usage is TRBV7-3 and J usage is TRBJ2-1, with 10 bases identical to TRBD2. The germline gives CDR1 SGHTA, CDR2 FQGTGA. Trimming cost V 6 bases and J 4 bases; bases outside gene matches: 6. This CDR3 region has 15 residues.

This chain uses TRBV18 with TRBJ2-1; D possibly corresponds to TRBD1 (6 bases). The germline CDR1 and CDR2 sequences are KGHSH and LQKENI. The V end lost 2 bases, the J end lost 6 bases, and 8 bases lay between the germline ends. The CDR3 spans 13 residues. CDR3 nucleotides: TGTGCCAGCTCACCATTACAGGGCAATGAGCAGTTCTTC. It is translated as CASSPLQGNEQFF.

This chain's CDR3 is CASSQGTGVNQPQHF. The DNA for the CDR3 is TGCGCCAGCAGCCAGGGGACAGGGGTTAATCAGCCCCAGCATTTT. V usage is TRBV4-1 and J usage is TRBJ1-5; 10 bases are a match to TRBD1. Per the germline V gene, CDR1 is MGHRA and CDR2 is YSYEKL. The CDR3 sequence is 15 residues long. V was pared by 3 bases and J by 4 bases, with 3 bases of the junction left unmatched.

This clone was observed a single time. The V call is TRBV7-9, the J call TRBJ2-5, with a possible D match to TRBD1 (5 bases). CDR1 and CDR2 from the germline V gene are SEHNR and FQNEAQ (reference sequence). The CDR3 is made up of 13 amino acids. Trimming took 1 base from V and 4 from J, leaving 7 bases between them. CDR3 amino acids: CASSLVGAETQYF. CDR3 coding DNA: TGTGCCAGCAGCTTAGTAGGGGCAGAGACCCAGTACTTC.

The V call is TRBV7-9, the J call TRBJ1-1; D ambiguous. Germline CDR1 SEHNR, CDR2 FQNEAQ (reference sequence). The CDR3 contains 14 residues. With 4 bases removed from V and 4 bases from J, the gap between germline ends came to 13 bases. Here the CDR3 DNA reads TGTGCCAGCAGCTCCCTCGTGGGGAGCACTGAAGCTTTCTTT. Translating it yields CASSSLVGSTEAFF.

The chain carries TRBV7-6 and TRBJ1-3; 7 positions match TRBD1. V lost 1 base, J lost 8 bases, and 14 bases stayed unmatched. CDR1 is SGHVS, CDR2 FNYEAQ, per germline. CDR3 length equals 17 residues. CDR3 protein: CASSLVGGIQGVDTIYF. For the CDR3, the DNA is TGTGCCAGCAGCTTAGTAGGGGGAATCCAGGGGGTCGACACCATATATTTT. The full variable domain, completed using reference TRBV7-6 and TRBJ1-3, is GAGVSQSPRYKVTKRGQDVALRCDPISGHVSLYWYRQALGQGPEFLTYFNYEAQQDKSGLPNDRFSAERPEGSISTLTIQRTEQRDSAMYRCASSLVGGIQGVDTIYFGEGSWLTVV.

This chain connects TRBV7-2 to TRBJ1-5; D is unresolved. Trimming removed 4 bases from V and 5 bases from J, with 12 bases in between. CDR1 is SGHTA and CDR2 is FQGNSA in the germline V gene. The CDR3 length is 14 residues. CDR3 protein: CASSSLRQDQPQHF. Written as DNA, the CDR3 is TGTGCCAGCAGCTCCCTCCGACAAGATCAGCCCCAGCATTTT.

J is TRBJ2-3 and V is TRBV27, with 9 bases fitting TRBD2. The junction had 6 bases not matched to a gene; V was cut back by 5 bases and J by 0 bases. Germline values: CDR1 MNHEY, CDR2 SMNVEV (reference sequence). This CDR3 comprises 16 residues. CDR3 residues: CASSTRLAASTDTQYF. The CDR3 DNA reads TGTGCCAGCAGTACGCGACTAGCGGCAAGCACAGATACGCAGTATTTT.

This clone showed up just a few times. The chain links TRBV27 to TRBJ2-1; the D gene is possibly TRBD1 (6 bases). The V gene's germline CDR1 is MNHEY and CDR2 SMNVEV (reference sequence). The V end lost 2 bases, the J end lost 3 bases, and 8 bases lay between the germline ends. The CDR3 consists of 14 residues. The CDR3 DNA sequence: TGTGCCAGCAGTTTACAGGGGTACTACAATGAGCAGTTCTTC. Translating gives CASSLQGYYNEQFF.

This rearrangement joins TRBV6-5 to TRBJ2-7, with a weak D call TRBD2 (5 bases). The V gene lost 0 bases and the J gene lost 2 bases, with 11 bases spanning the gap. The CDR3 covers 15 residues. From germline, CDR1 is MNHEY and CDR2 SVGAGI. CDR3 DNA: TGTGCCAGCAGTTACTCGAATGCGGGTACCTACGAGCAGTACTTC. Protein sequence: CASSYSNAGTYEQYF.

The chain joins TRBV5-1 to TRBJ2-7, with a possible D match to TRBD1 (5 bases). Trimming left V 4 bases short and J 3 bases short, with 14 bases between. The germline gives CDR1 SGHRS, CDR2 YFSETQ. The CDR3 sequence is 14 residues long. As DNA, the CDR3 is TGCGCCAGCAGCGAAGACAGTTTCCACTACGAGCAGTACTTC. Residues: CASSEDSFHYEQYF.

V usage is TRBV18 and J usage is TRBJ1-1; tentatively, D is TRBD1 (6 bases). From germline, CDR1 is KGHSH and CDR2 LQKENI. CDR3 length equals 15 residues. The germline V and J ends were trimmed by 6 bases and 4 bases, with 18 bases remaining between them. The CDR3 protein is CASSAPGGLGTEAFF. In DNA, the CDR3 is TGTGCCAGCTCCGCACCGGGGGGGCTGGGCACTGAAGCTTTCTTT.

CDR3 coding DNA: TGTGCCAGCAGTCCAACCGGGACAGGGTCGAGGTACTATGGCTACACCTTC. It is translated as CASSPTGTGSRYYGYTF. The chain is built from TRBV25-1 and TRBJ1-2; TRBD1 matches 9 bases. Per germline, CDR1 MGHDK and CDR2 SYGVNS. The J segment lost 3 bases and the V segment lost 5 bases, leaving 13 bases of the junction unmatched. The CDR3 has 17 amino acids.

This clone came up a few times. J is TRBJ1-1 and V is TRBV7-9, with 7 bases aligning to TRBD1. V shed 5 bases, J shed 3 bases, and the junction held 6 bases outside the gene matches. CDR3 length: 14 residues. The V gene's germline CDR1 is SEHNR and CDR2 FQNEAQ (reference sequence). CDR3 coding DNA: TGTGCCAGCAGCAAACAGGGGATCGACACTGAAGCTTTCTTT. This codes for CASSKQGIDTEAFF.

This rearrangement joins TRBV6-5 to TRBJ1-2; no definite D call. CDR1 and CDR2 (germline): MNHEY, SVGAGI. V was shortened by 4 bases and J by 7 bases, with 22 bases between the two germline ends. CDR3 length: 16 amino acids. Written as DNA, the CDR3 is TGTGCCAGCAGTTCCTCTCCCGATGGCCAGAGCGGTGGCTACACCTTC. Translated: CASSSSPDGQSGGYTF.

The V and J genes are TRBV7-3 and TRBJ2-2, with 7 bases aligning to TRBD2. The CDR3 covers 13 residues. CDR1 is SGHTA and CDR2 is FQGTGA in the germline V gene. The V segment lost 6 bases and the J segment 7 bases; nucleotides outside the gene matches: 5. This CDR3 is CASRSGTNGELFF. Here the CDR3 DNA reads TGTGCCAGCAGGAGCGGGACCAACGGGGAGCTGTTTTTT.

This clone was seen more than once but under ten times. This chain uses TRBV15 with TRBJ2-5; D unresolved. The CDR3 has 15 amino acids. The germline V gene encodes CDR1 LNHNV and CDR2 YYDKDF (reference sequence). The ends were cut back, 0 bases at V and 4 bases at J, with 12 bases in the middle. CDR3 nucleotides: TGTGCCACCAGCAGAGATCGGGTTTCGGGAGAGACCCAGTACTTC. Residues: CATSRDRVSGETQYF.

The chain combines TRBV18 with TRBJ2-7; 8 nucleotides line up with TRBD1. The CDR3 has 15 residues. V lost 4 bases, J lost 1 base, and 6 bases stayed unmatched. Germline assignment: CDR1 KGHSH and CDR2 LQKENI. For the CDR3, the DNA is TGTGCCAGCTCACAATTCAGGACAGGGTCCTACGAGCAGTACTTC. It encodes CASSQFRTGSYEQYF. Supplemented by reference TRBV18 and TRBJ2-7, the full variable domain reads NAGVMQNPRHLVRRRGQEARLRCSPMKGHSHVYWYRQLPEEGLKFMVYLQKENIIDESGMPKERFSAEFPKEGPSILRIQQVVRGDSAAYFCASSQFRTGSYEQYFGPGTRLTVT.